These 28 T cell receptor beta chains came from one sample sequenced in a study of response to subunit inactivated influenza vaccine. TCRdb independently ran MiXCR on the RT-PCR reads; one entry per CDR3 protein. The sample contains more than 400,000 distinct CDR3 sequences, roughly 7.6% of which appear only once. Sequencing was performed on PBMCs from blood, taken around 25 months after vaccination. Source of these receptors: a man between 50 and 75 years old who received an inactivated influenza vaccine.

This sequence joins TRBV2 and TRBJ2-1, with D tentatively TRBD1 (6 bases). CDR1 and CDR2 from the germline V gene are SNHLY and FYNNEI. The CDR3 is 13 amino acids. DNA of the CDR3: TGTGTAGGGGGAGAGAGGGCCTACAATGAGCAGTTCTTC. Translating gives CVGGERAYNEQFF.

This clonotype showed up many times. V is TRBV28 and J is TRBJ2-3; tentative D call: TRBD1 (6 bases). The CDR3 sequence is 19 residues long. Germline-derived CDR1 and CDR2 are MDHEN and SYDVKM. The germline V and J ends were trimmed by 1 base and 3 bases, with 23 bases remaining between them. CDR3 loop: CASSLYPDWTKGVTDTQYF. CDR3 nucleotide sequence: TGTGCCAGCAGTTTATACCCCGATTGGACAAAGGGGGTAACAGATACGCAGTATTTT.

This clonotype was observed many times. The chain employs TRBV25-1 and TRBJ1-1, with a possible D match to TRBD1 (6 bases). The germline V gene encodes CDR1 MGHDK and CDR2 SYGVNS. Trimming removed 3 bases from V and 3 bases from J, with 14 bases in between. CDR3 size: 15 residues. The CDR3 is CASSEGRGGYTEAFF. The DNA for the CDR3 is TGTGCCAGCAGTGAGGGCAGGGGAGGGTACACTGAAGCTTTCTTT. The whole variable domain, remainder taken from reference TRBV25-1 and TRBJ1-1, is EADIYQTPRYLVIGTGKKITLECSQTMGHDKMYWYQQDPGMELHLIHYSYGVNSTEKGDLSSESTVSRIRTEHFPLTLESARPSHTSQYLCASSEGRGGYTEAFFGQGTRLTVV.

V is TRBV5-1 and J is TRBJ1-2, with D possibly matching TRBD1 (6 bases). Trimming left V 3 bases short and J 7 bases short, with 13 bases between. The germline V gene has CDR1 SGHRS and CDR2 YFSETQ. The CDR3 sequence is 13 residues long. The CDR3 coding sequence is TGCGCCAGCAGCTCGGGGGGGGCGGCTGGCTACACCTTC. It translates to CASSSGGAAGYTF.

The V call is TRBV6-5, the J call TRBJ2-3, with D perhaps matching TRBD1 (6 bases). CDR1 is MNHEY and CDR2 is SVGAGI in the germline V gene. This CDR3 has 15 residues. V gave up 6 bases and J gave up 4 bases, with 17 bases separating them. The CDR3, as DNA: TGTGCCAGCAGCTACGAGGGGGTAGGCGCAGATACGCAGTATTTT. It codes for CASSYEGVGADTQYF.

This clonotype came up many times. The chain employs TRBV7-9 and TRBJ1-4, with 7 bases fitting TRBD1. The CDR3 is made up of 17 amino acids. Per germline, CDR1 SEHNR and CDR2 FQNEAQ (reference sequence). With V trimmed by 0 bases and J by 0 bases, 4 bases remained unmatched. CDR3 sequence (DNA): TGTGCCAGCAGCTTAGCTTCCGGGACAGCAACTAATGAAAAACTGTTTTTT. As protein: CASSLASGTATNEKLFF.

This clonotype was detected ten times or more. J is TRBJ2-4 and V is TRBV20-1; TRBD2 agrees at 11 bases. The CDR3 spans 13 residues. Germline V CDR1 and CDR2: DFQATT, SNEGSKA (reference sequence). V lost 6 bases, J lost 5 bases, and 3 bases stayed unmatched. The CDR3 nucleotides are TGCAGTGCAGGGGGACTAGCGGAAAACATTCAGTACTTC. It is translated as CSAGGLAENIQYF.

The V and J genes are TRBV5-5 and TRBJ2-3; weak D call: TRBD2 (6 bases). Germline V gene lookup returns CDR1 SGHKS and CDR2 YYEKEE (reference sequence). V shed 4 bases and J shed 3 bases, with 15 bases lying between them. This CDR3 region has 15 residues. CDR3 residues: CASSPGGQGTDTQYF. DNA for the CDR3: TGTGCCAGCAGCCCCGGAGGGCAGGGAACAGATACGCAGTATTTT.

This clonotype was observed a handful of times. V gene TRBV25-1 combines with J gene TRBJ1-1, with D unresolved. The V end was cut by 1 base, the J end by 13 bases, with 10 bases between. This CDR3 region has 11 residues. Per germline, CDR1 MGHDK and CDR2 SYGVNS. DNA of the CDR3: TGTGCCAGCAGTGAATCCGCTATGGTTTTCTTT. It encodes CASSESAMVFF.

The rearrangement links TRBV9 to TRBJ2-2; possibly TRBD1 or TRBD2 for D (5 bases each). Trimming pared 0 bases from V and 7 bases from J, leaving 13 bases between. Germline V gene sequence: CDR1 SGDLS, CDR2 YYNGEE. The CDR3 is made up of 15 amino acids. CDR3: CASSVGGVRVGELFF. CDR3 sequence (DNA): TGTGCCAGCAGCGTAGGAGGGGTCCGTGTCGGGGAGCTGTTTTTT.

The chain joins TRBV29-1 to TRBJ2-3; D gene uncertain. Per germline, CDR1 SQVTM and CDR2 ANQGSEA. Trimming cost V 4 bases and J 0 bases, with 5 bases left between them. The CDR3 length is 12 residues. The CDR3 DNA follows: TGCAGCGTTGGGGTTAGCACAGATACGCAGTATTTT. Its translation is CSVGVSTDTQYF.

This clonotype came up a few times. V is TRBV7-9 and J is TRBJ1-6; possible D gene TRBD1, 6 bases. CDR1 and CDR2 (germline): SEHNR, FQNEAQ (reference sequence). Trimming removed 4 bases from V and 9 bases from J, with 19 bases in between. This CDR3 spans 16 amino acids. CDR3 residues: CASSSLTTGRVSPLHF. Here the CDR3 DNA reads TGTGCCAGCAGCTCACTAACGACAGGACGGGTTTCACCCCTCCACTTT.

J is TRBJ2-5 and V is TRBV5-1; D not resolved. Germline-derived CDR1 and CDR2 are SGHRS and YFSETQ. The CDR3 loop spans 15 amino acids. V was clipped by 0 bases and J by 1 base, with 10 bases between them. This CDR3 is CASSLGDIVQETQYF. The CDR3 coding sequence is TGCGCCAGCAGCTTGGGCGACATCGTCCAAGAGACCCAGTACTTC.

This clonotype has a count of ten or more. The chain is built from TRBV9 and TRBJ2-5; 8 nucleotides agree with TRBD2. The CDR3 has 14 amino acids. With 4 bases clipped from V and 2 bases from J, the junction kept 4 bases outside the gene matches. The V gene's germline CDR1 is SGDLS and CDR2 YYNGEE. The CDR3 sequence: CASSPTSGQETQYF. CDR3 bases: TGTGCCAGCAGCCCAACTAGCGGACAAGAGACCCAGTACTTC.

The table lists this clonotype with a few counts. The V gene is TRBV2, the J gene TRBJ2-7, with D unclear. This CDR3 has 12 residues. The V end was cut by 2 bases, the J end by 3 bases, with 5 bases between. Germline V CDR1 and CDR2: SNHLY, FYNNEI. The CDR3 reads CASSETIYEQYF. The CDR3 DNA is TGTGCCAGCAGTGAAACTATCTACGAGCAGTACTTC.

The genes are TRBV7-2 and TRBJ1-6; no definite D call. Germline V gives CDR1 SGHTA, CDR2 FQGNSA. V dropped 2 bases and J dropped 10 bases, with 15 bases sitting between them. This CDR3 is built from 15 residues. CDR3 in DNA: TGTGCCAGCAGCTTAACGGCCCTAGGGAGCTCACCCCTCCACTTT. It codes for CASSLTALGSSPLHF.

In its sample, this clonotype was seen many times. The CDR3: CASGVPGELFF. The CDR3 DNA reads as TGTGCTAGCGGAGTGCCCGGGGAGCTGTTTTTT. The chain carries TRBV7-7 and TRBJ2-2; perhaps TRBD2 as D (6 bases). The CDR3 is made up of 11 amino acids. Germline CDR1 and CDR2: SSHAT and FNYEAQ (reference sequence).

The table lists this clonotype with many counts. The V call is TRBV7-2, the J call TRBJ2-4; the D gene is possibly TRBD1 (6 bases). This CDR3 has 14 amino acids. Germline CDR1 and CDR2: SGHTA and FQGNSA. The V and J ends lost 0 bases and 13 bases respectively, with 16 bases between them. CDR3 in amino acids: CASSLAGERGKQYF. The CDR3 nucleotides are TGTGCCAGCAGCTTAGCGGGGGAGAGGGGGAAACAGTACTTC. Supplemented by reference TRBV7-2 and TRBJ2-4, the full variable domain reads GAGVSQSPSNKVTEKGKDVELRCDPISGHTALYWYRQSLGQGLEFLIYFQGNSAPDKSGLPSDRFSAERTGGSVSTLTIQRTQQEDSAVYLCASSLAGERGKQYFGAGTRLSVL.

This clonotype was observed many times. CDR3 sequence (DNA): TGTGCCAGCAGCTTTTGGGCTGGGCAAACCTACGAGCAGTACTTC. This translates into CASSFWAGQTYEQYF. The chain links TRBV11-2 to TRBJ2-7, with no clear D. The germline V gene encodes CDR1 SGHAT and CDR2 FQNNGV. The CDR3 has 15 amino acids. The ends were cut back, 3 bases at V and 2 bases at J, with 14 bases in the middle.

The CDR3 DNA sequence: TGTGCCAGCAGCCCTTACCCCCAGGGGACATACGGAAACACCATATATTTT. This codes for CASSPYPQGTYGNTIYF. This chain joins TRBV7-2 and TRBJ1-3; D possibly corresponds to TRBD1 (6 bases). This CDR3 has 17 amino acids. V lost 5 bases, J lost 4 bases, and 21 bases lay in between. Germline CDR1 reads SGHTA; CDR2 reads FQGNSA.

This clonotype was observed at least ten times. The chain carries TRBV20-1 and TRBJ1-2; a possible D gene is TRBD1 (6 bases). The V gene lost 0 bases and the J gene lost 7 bases, with 12 bases spanning the gap. CDR1 and CDR2 from the germline V gene are DFQATT and SNEGSKA (reference sequence). This CDR3 contains 13 residues. The CDR3 nucleotides are TGCAGTGCTAGAGAGATGACAGGAGGTGGCTACACCTTC. Translated, it gives CSAREMTGGGYTF.

Remarks on this clonotype: One base away lies a much larger clone, so this may be a sequencing read error. The CDR3 nucleotides read TGTGCCAGCAGCCACCGGGACTACTACAATGAGCAGTTCTTC. Protein: CASSHRDYYNEQFF. V is TRBV14 and J is TRBJ2-1; 7 nucleotides line up with TRBD2. This CDR3 has 14 residues. Germline values: CDR1 SGHDN, CDR2 FVKESK. Trimming at V came to 3 bases and at J to 3 bases, leaving 2 bases not matched to a gene. Based on the CDR3 plus reference TRBV14 and TRBJ2-1, the full variable domain is EAGVTQFPSHSVIEKGQTVTLRCDPISGHDNLYWYRRVMGKEIKFLLHFVKESKQDESGMPNNRFLAERTGGTYSTLKVQPAELEDSGVYFCASSHRDYYNEQFFGPGTRLTVL.

In this sample, this clonotype turned up many times. The V gene is TRBV27, the J gene TRBJ2-2, with 13 bases lining up with TRBD2. The CDR3 has 15 amino acids. CDR1 and CDR2 from the germline V gene are MNHEY and SMNVEV (reference sequence). Germline trimming cut 6 bases from V and 5 bases from J; bases unmatched to any gene: 3. CDR3 in amino acids: CASSGLAGVTGELFF. The CDR3 DNA is TGTGCCAGCAGCGGACTAGCGGGAGTGACCGGGGAGCTGTTTTTT.

This clonotype has a count of ten or more. The chain couples TRBV6-2 or TRBV6-3 to TRBJ2-7; weak D call: TRBD1 (6 bases). There are 14 residues in the CDR3. Per the germline V gene, CDR1 is MNHEY and CDR2 is SVGEGT. Trimming left V 7 bases short and J 3 bases short, with 16 bases between. In nucleotides, the CDR3 is TGTGCCAGCACTCGGGACACAGCGTTCTACGAGCAGTACTTC. Translation: CASTRDTAFYEQYF.

This clonotype has a handful of counts. V is TRBV7-9 and J is TRBJ2-7; the D is unclear. The germline V gene has CDR1 SEHNR and CDR2 FQNEAQ (reference sequence). V lost 1 base to trimming and J lost 5 bases, with 6 bases between them. This CDR3 has 12 amino acids. The CDR3: CASSLGSNEQYF. The CDR3 DNA sequence: TGTGCCAGCAGCTTAGGGTCAAACGAGCAGTACTTC.

This clonotype was seen ten or more times. The J gene is TRBJ1-5, the V gene TRBV7-2, with D unclear. The CDR3 runs 16 residues. Germline loops: CDR1 SGHTA, CDR2 FQGNSA. V was trimmed by 5 bases and J by 0 bases, leaving 14 bases between them. CDR3 loop: CASSQQAASSNQPQHF. CDR3 nucleotide sequence: TGTGCCAGCAGCCAACAAGCCGCGTCTAGCAATCAGCCCCAGCATTTT.

This clonotype was counted between two and nine times. This chain connects TRBV5-6 to TRBJ2-3, with TRBD2 identical over 7 bases. Trimming at V came to 3 bases and at J to 0 bases, leaving 7 bases not matched to a gene. Germline loops: CDR1 SGHDT, CDR2 YYEEEE. The CDR3 loop spans 16 amino acids. The CDR3 loop is CASSWGGSGSTDTQYF. The CDR3 nucleotides are TGTGCCAGCAGCTGGGGGGGGTCCGGCAGCACAGATACGCAGTATTTT.

This clonotype was found a few times. V usage is TRBV4-3 and J usage is TRBJ1-2; TRBD1 agrees at 10 bases. Unmatched junction bases numbered 3, after V lost 3 bases and J lost 2 bases. Per the germline V gene, CDR1 is LGHNA and CDR2 is YSLEER. This CDR3 has 15 amino acids. CDR3 bases: TGCGCCAGCAGCCAGACGGGACAGGGGAACTATGGCTACACCTTC. Its translation is CASSQTGQGNYGYTF.